Below, 8 T cell receptor beta chains from the same sample are listed, as sequenced in a study of OX40 agonist ivuxolimab in advanced cancers. Clones were sequenced by immunoSEQ multiplex PCR, and TCRdb holds only the in-frame ones, with some missing. The data show about 68,000 clones, over 80% seen once. This specimen consisted of CD4+ or CD8+ T cells sorted from blood, obtained in a trial of the OX40 agonist ivuxolimab. The receptors were gathered from an adult with an advanced solid tumor such as melanoma, head and neck, liver or kidney cancer.

The V and J genes are TRBV5-8 and TRBJ1-2, with D perhaps TRBD1 (6 bases). The germline V and J ends were trimmed by 9 bases and 5 bases, with 17 bases remaining between them. Germline CDR1 is SGHTS and CDR2 is YDEGEE. The CDR3 extends over 13 amino acids. CDR3 sequence (DNA): TGTGCCATCGGGGGCCAGACCATTTATGGCTACACCTTC. This sequence encodes CAIGGQTIYGYTF.

The chain has TRBV28 and TRBJ2-7; no firm D call. The CDR3 spans 13 residues. CDR1 and CDR2 (germline): MDHEN, SYDVKM. The V gene lost 6 bases and the J gene lost 1 base, with 10 bases spanning the gap. CDR3 residues: CASRRTESYEQYF. CDR3 in DNA: TGTGCCAGCAGGCGCACAGAGTCCTACGAGCAGTACTTC.

The gene calls are TRBV6-1 and TRBJ2-7; D is unclear. The CDR3 length is 10 residues. Germline V lookup: CDR1 MNHNS, CDR2 SASEGT. V lost 4 bases to trimming and J lost 4 bases, with 2 bases between them. The CDR3 DNA is TGTGCCAGCAGTGCATACGAGCAGTACTTC. This encodes CASSAYEQYF.

The CDR3 region is CASSGAAQETQYF. For the CDR3, the DNA is TGTGCCAGCAGTGGGGCAGCCCAAGAGACCCAGTACTTC. V and J are TRBV27 and TRBJ2-5, with D possibly being TRBD1 (5 bases). Germline V gene sequence: CDR1 MNHEY, CDR2 SMNVEV (reference sequence). CDR3 length: 13 residues. Deletions cut 5 bases from V and 1 base from J, with 8 bases between.

The chain combines TRBV6-5 with TRBJ2-7; no firm D call. The germline V gene has CDR1 MNHEY and CDR2 SVGAGI. The CDR3 has 13 amino acids. V was shortened by 8 bases and J by 5 bases, with 16 bases between the two germline ends. CDR3 loop: CASYTTVRDEQYF. For the CDR3, the DNA is TGTGCCAGCTACACCACGGTTAGGGACGAGCAGTACTTC.

The CDR3 spells CASSILAGGYSNQPQHF. CDR3 in DNA: TGTGCCAGTAGTATTTTGGCAGGGGGGTATAGCAATCAGCCCCAGCATTTT. The V call is TRBV19, the J call TRBJ1-5; 7 bases fit TRBD1. The germline V gene has CDR1 LNHDA and CDR2 SQIVND (reference sequence). With V trimmed by 3 bases and J by 0 bases, 8 bases remained unmatched. The CDR3 has 17 residues.

The V and J genes are TRBV6-5 and TRBJ2-7; D is perhaps TRBD2 (5 bases). Per germline, CDR1 MNHEY and CDR2 SVGAGI. V gave up 2 bases and J gave up 7 bases, with 15 bases separating them. This CDR3 has 14 residues. CDR3 in amino acids: CASSYPDSTAEQYF. Here the CDR3 DNA reads TGTGCCAGCAGTTACCCGGACTCGACTGCGGAGCAGTACTTC.

This clone appeared a single time. The chain carries TRBV7-9 and TRBJ2-7; D is unresolved. CDR3 length: 13 residues. V was clipped by 0 bases and J by 6 bases, with 9 bases between them. The V gene's germline CDR1 is SEHNR and CDR2 FQNEAQ (reference sequence). CDR3 nucleotides: TGTGCCAGCAGCTTAGCGCTTTGGGGCGAGCAGTACTTC. Translating it yields CASSLALWGEQYF.